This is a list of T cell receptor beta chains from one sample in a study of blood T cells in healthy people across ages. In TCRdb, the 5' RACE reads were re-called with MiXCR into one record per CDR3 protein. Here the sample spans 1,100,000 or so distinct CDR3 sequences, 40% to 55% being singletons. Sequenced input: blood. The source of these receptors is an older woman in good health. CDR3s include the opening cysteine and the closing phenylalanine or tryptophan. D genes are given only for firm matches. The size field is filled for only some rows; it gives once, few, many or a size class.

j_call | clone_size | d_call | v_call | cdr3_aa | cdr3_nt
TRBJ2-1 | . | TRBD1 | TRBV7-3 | CASSRRTGVSYNEQFF | TGTGCCAGCAGCAGACGGACAGGGGTTTCGTACAATGAGCAGTTCTTC
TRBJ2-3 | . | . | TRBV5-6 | CASSPWVLSIYNTQYF | TGTGCCAGTAGCCCGTGGGTCCTATCAATTTACAATACGCAGTATTTT
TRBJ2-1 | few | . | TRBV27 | CASSLSPRGFYNEQFF | TGTGCCAGCAGTTTATCTCCGAGGGGTTTCTACAATGAGCAGTTCTTC
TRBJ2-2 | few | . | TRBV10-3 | CAISESTATGELFF | TGTGCCATCAGTGAGTCGACTGCCACCGGGGAGCTGTTTTTT
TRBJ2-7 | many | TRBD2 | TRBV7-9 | CASSPSGRTYEQYF | TGTGCCAGCAGCCCCAGCGGGAGGACGTACGAGCAGTACTTC
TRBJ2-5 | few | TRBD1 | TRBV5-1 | CASSLSQGEQETQYF | TGCGCCAGCAGCTTAAGCCAGGGGGAACAAGAGACCCAGTACTTC
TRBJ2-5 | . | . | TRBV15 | CATSPFTPPETQYF | TGTGCCACCAGCCCGTTTACGCCCCCGGAGACCCAGTACTTC
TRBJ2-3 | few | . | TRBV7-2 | CASSSRRADTQYF | TGTGCCAGCAGCTCCCGCAGGGCAGATACGCAGTATTTT
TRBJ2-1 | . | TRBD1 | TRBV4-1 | CASSQGQGADGEQFF | TGCGCCAGCAGCCAAGGCCAGGGGGCGGACGGTGAGCAGTTCTTC
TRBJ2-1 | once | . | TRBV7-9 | CASVRDNGLGEQFF | TGTGCCAGCGTCCGGGACAATGGACTCGGGGAGCAGTTCTTC
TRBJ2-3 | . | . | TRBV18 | CASSPRAGYSTDTQYF | TGTGCCAGCTCACCACGTGCAGGCTATAGCACAGATACGCAGTATTTT
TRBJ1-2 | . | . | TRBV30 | CAWSGQGLYGYTF | TGTGCCTGGAGTGGACAAGGCCTCTATGGCTACACCTTC
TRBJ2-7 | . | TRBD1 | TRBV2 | CASSEGQALLDEQYF | TGTGCCAGCAGTGAGGGACAGGCCCTCTTGGACGAGCAGTACTTC
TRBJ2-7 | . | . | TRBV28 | CATHLRGEQYF | TGTGCCACCCACCTAAGGGGCGAGCAGTACTTC
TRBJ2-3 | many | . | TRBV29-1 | CSGDRKRTDTQYF | TGCAGCGGCGACAGAAAGCGCACAGATACGCAGTATTTT
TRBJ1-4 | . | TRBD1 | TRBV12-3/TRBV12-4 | CASSLPGQEYEKLFF | TGTGCCAGCAGTTTACCGGGACAGGAATATGAAAAACTGTTTTTT
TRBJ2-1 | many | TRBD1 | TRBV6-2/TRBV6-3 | CASSKTGYEQFF | TGTGCCAGCAGTAAGACAGGGTATGAGCAGTTCTTC
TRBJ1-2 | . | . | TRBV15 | CATSSAQQGRSYGYTF | TGTGCCACCAGCAGTGCCCAACAGGGTCGAAGCTATGGCTACACCTTC
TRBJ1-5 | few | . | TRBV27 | CASRIGRHSNQPQHF | TGTGCCAGCCGTATCGGACGGCATAGCAATCAGCCCCAGCATTTT
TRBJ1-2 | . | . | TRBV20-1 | CSAQPGGATYYGYTF | TGCAGTGCCCAACCTGGGGGGGCGACCTACTATGGCTACACCTTC
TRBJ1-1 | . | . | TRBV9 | CASSVAYGVGDTEAFF | TGTGCCAGCAGCGTAGCATATGGGGTTGGGGACACTGAAGCTTTCTTT
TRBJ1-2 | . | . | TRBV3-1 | CASSGIGGYGYTF | TGTGCCAGCAGCGGGATTGGTGGGTATGGCTACACCTTC
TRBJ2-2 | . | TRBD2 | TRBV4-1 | CASSQGYRTSANTGELFF | TGCGCCAGCAGCCAAGGCTATAGGACTAGCGCTAACACCGGGGAGCTGTTTTTT
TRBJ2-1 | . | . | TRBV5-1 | CASSHALGNEQFF | TGCGCCAGCAGCCACGCCCTGGGGAATGAGCAGTTCTTC
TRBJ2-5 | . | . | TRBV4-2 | CASSQDWGEGTQYF | TGTGCCAGCAGCCAAGATTGGGGGGAAGGGACCCAGTACTTC
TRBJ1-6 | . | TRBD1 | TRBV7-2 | CASSLDRARNNSPLHF | TGTGCCAGCAGCTTGGACAGGGCCCGCAATAATTCACCCCTCCACTTT
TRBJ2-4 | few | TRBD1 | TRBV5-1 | CASSPGGDRSKNIQYF | TGCGCCAGCAGCCCAGGGGGCGACCGGTCCAAAAACATTCAGTACTTC
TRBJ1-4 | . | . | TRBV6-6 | CASSTGSSHEKLFF | TGTGCCAGCAGTACAGGTTCCTCCCATGAAAAACTGTTTTTT
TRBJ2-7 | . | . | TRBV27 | CASILTGREQYF | TGTGCCAGCATTTTAACAGGGCGCGAGCAGTACTTC
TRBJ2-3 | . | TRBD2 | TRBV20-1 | CSAHQRDHTDTQYF | TGCAGTGCCCATCAGCGGGACCACACAGATACGCAGTATTTT
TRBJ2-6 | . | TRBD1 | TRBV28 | CASSSTRDRRNSGANVLTF | TGTGCCAGCAGTTCAACCCGGGACAGGCGAAACTCTGGGGCCAACGTCCTGACTTTC
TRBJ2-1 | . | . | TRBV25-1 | CASSDSRAGRSYNEQFF | TGTGCCAGCAGTGATTCCCGAGCGGGCCGCTCCTACAATGAGCAGTTCTTC
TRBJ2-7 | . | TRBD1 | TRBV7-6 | CASSLDDRGCEQYF | TGTGCCAGCAGCTTAGACGACAGGGGATGCGAGCAGTACTTC
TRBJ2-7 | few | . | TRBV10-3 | CAIKDLSSYEQYF | TGTGCCATCAAAGACCTGAGCTCCTACGAGCAGTACTTC
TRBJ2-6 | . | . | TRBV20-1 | CSARDILDPLAGANVLTF | TGCAGTGCTAGAGATATACTGGACCCCTTGGCTGGGGCCAACGTCCTGACTTTC
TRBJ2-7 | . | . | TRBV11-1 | CASSLVGFGEQYF | TGTGCCAGCAGCTTAGTGGGCTTCGGGGAGCAGTACTTC
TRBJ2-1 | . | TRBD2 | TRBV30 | CAWNRAGKSNEQFF | TGTGCCTGGAATCGAGCGGGAAAGAGCAATGAGCAGTTCTTC
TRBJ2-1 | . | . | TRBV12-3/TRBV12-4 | CASSLVVGILDYEQFF | TGTGCCAGCAGTTTAGTCGTGGGGATCCTAGATTACGAGCAGTTCTTC
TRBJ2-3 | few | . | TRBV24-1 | CATSETFGTDTQYF | TGTGCCACCAGTGAAACTTTCGGCACAGATACGCAGTATTTT
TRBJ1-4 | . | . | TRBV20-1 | CSADDRKEKLFF | TGCAGTGCGGATGACAGGAAAGAAAAACTGTTTTTT
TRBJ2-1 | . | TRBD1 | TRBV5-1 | CASSHRGPLDEQFF | TGCGCCAGCAGCCACAGGGGGCCCTTGGATGAGCAGTTCTTC
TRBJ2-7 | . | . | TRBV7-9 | CASSLGGQPSYEQYF | TGTGCCAGCAGCTTAGGTGGACAGCCTTCCTACGAGCAGTACTTC
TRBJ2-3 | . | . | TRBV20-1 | CSVTSPRTSTDTQYF | TGCAGTGTCACGTCCCCCAGAACTAGCACAGATACGCAGTATTTT
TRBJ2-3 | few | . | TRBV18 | CASSLTELTDTQYF | TGTGCCAGCTCATTGACAGAACTTACAGATACGCAGTATTTT
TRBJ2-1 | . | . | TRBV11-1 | CASSLGLREQFF | TGTGCCAGCAGCTTGGGACTTCGTGAGCAGTTCTTC
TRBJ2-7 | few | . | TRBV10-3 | CAISSSEQYF | TGTGCCATAAGTAGTAGCGAGCAGTACTTC
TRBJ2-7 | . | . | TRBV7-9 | CASSSNRDGSNYEQYF | TGTGCCAGCAGTTCTAACCGGGACGGAAGTAACTACGAGCAGTACTTC
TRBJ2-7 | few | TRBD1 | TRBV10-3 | CAIKLTGTGGGEQYF | TGTGCCATCAAGCTGACCGGGACAGGGGGTGGCGAGCAGTACTTC
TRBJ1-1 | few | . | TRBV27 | CASRTGGAEAFF | TGTGCCAGCAGGACTGGAGGGGCTGAAGCTTTCTTT
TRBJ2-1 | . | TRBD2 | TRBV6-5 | CASSLGTSAFEQFF | TGTGCCAGCAGTTTAGGGACTAGCGCGTTTGAGCAGTTCTTC
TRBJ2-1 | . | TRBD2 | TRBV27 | CASSRPGLAKNEQFF | TGTGCCAGCAGCCGCCCGGGACTAGCGAAGAATGAGCAGTTCTTC
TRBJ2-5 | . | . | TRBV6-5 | CASSYVFLDETQYF | TGTGCCAGCAGTTACGTGTTTTTGGATGAGACCCAGTACTTC
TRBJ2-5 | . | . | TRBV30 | CAWSRGARVEETQYF | TGTGCCTGGAGTCGGGGGGCCCGAGTAGAAGAGACCCAGTACTTC